This TCR beta chain came from a study of blood T cell repertoires in COVID-19. Overall study context: Sites in the United States, Italy and Spain provided acute and convalescent COVID-19 samples. PBMCs, B-cell-depleted T cells, or T cells provided the cDNA or gDNA that made up the material.

Seattle patient enrollment occurred during active infection, with longitudinal follow-up thereafter. The CDR3 consists of 14 residues. V dropped 2 bases and J dropped 6; count of bases not matched to a gene: 4. CDR1 is SGHDT, CDR2 YYEEEE, per germline. Original processing notes: Amplified reference gene primers provided the basis for estimating nucleated cell counts. The repertoire was sequenced with immunoSEQ multiplex PCR; TCRdb's copy has only in-frame clones and lacks some. V, J and clone size are those of that table, while D and trimming were read from the DNA. The repertoire holds fewer than 300,000 clones, under 90% seen once, with approximately 10% in the top ten.

The sample comprised peripheral blood. The clonotype originates from a man aged 50 to 59 with COVID-19, enrolled during active disease. V and J are TRBV5-6 and TRBJ1-4, with 7 nucleotides matching TRBD1. CDR3 DNA sequence: TGTGCCAGCAGCTTAGGGGGCGGCGATGAAAAACTGTTTTTT. The encoded protein is CASSLGGGDEKLFF.